The rows below give T cell receptor beta chains drawn from one sample of a study of T cells in localized non-small cell lung cancer. Method: immunoSEQ multiplex PCR; TCRdb's copy keeps in-frame clones and lacks some. Among 70,000 to 100,000 clones listed, roughly 90% were seen once. Sequenced material: PBMCs, taken before any cancer treatment. The receptor set was obtained from a woman aged 35 to 70 with stage II squamous cell lung carcinoma. The CDR3 runs from the conserved cysteine through the conserved F or W. The order of the fields is CDR3 length, clone size, J gene, D gene, V gene, CDR3 DNA, CDR3 protein. A D gene is named only where the DNA matches it firmly. The listing skips clone size in some rows; elsewhere it reads once, few, many or a size class.

>16|.|TRBJ2-1|.|TRBV4-2
TGTGCCAGCAGCCAAGATAGGGCAGACATTAAGGATGAGCAGTTCTTC
CASSQDRADIKDEQFF
>14|.|TRBJ2-5|.|TRBV5-1
TGCGCCAGCAGCTTGGCCTCTAGTGGGGAGACCCAGTACTTC
CASSLASSGETQYF
>15|.|TRBJ2-3|.|TRBV7-9
TGTGCCAGCAGCTTGGTGCAGGGAGGTAGGGATACGCAGTATTTT
CASSLVQGGRDTQYF
>14|.|TRBJ2-7|.|TRBV7-2
TGTGCCAGCAGCCATCGGGATCCACGGCTCGGGCAGTACTTC
CASSHRDPRLGQYF
>13|.|TRBJ2-1|.|TRBV7-6
TGTGCCAGCAGCCCTGCCATAGCGGACGAGCAGTTCTTC
CASSPAIADEQFF
>17|.|TRBJ1-2|TRBD1|TRBV7-2
TGTGCCAGCAGCTCATTTATGGGGACCAGGGGGCTAGGTGGCTACACCTTC
CASSSFMGTRGLGGYTF
>15|.|TRBJ1-4|TRBD1|TRBV15
TGTGCCACCAGCGAATCGGACAGGGTAAACGAAAAACTGTTTTTT
CATSESDRVNEKLFF
>15|.|TRBJ2-2|.|TRBV2
TGTGCCAGCAGCGGGACCCAACTAGGGACCGGGGAGCTGTTTTTT
CASSGTQLGTGELFF
>14|.|TRBJ1-2|.|TRBV15
TGTGCCACCAGCAGAGATCCATTAAACTATGGCTACACCTTC
CATSRDPLNYGYTF
>13|once|TRBJ2-7|TRBD2|TRBV6-5
TGTGCCAGCAGAAGCGGGGGGAACTACGAGCAGTACTTC
CASRSGGNYEQYF
>13|.|TRBJ2-1|TRBD2|TRBV25-1
TGTGCCAGCACTAGCGGGGGGGTAGGTGAGCAGTTCTTC
CASTSGGVGEQFF
>16|.|TRBJ2-2|.|TRBV5-4
TGTGCCAGCAGCGGGGGAGGTAGCGGAAGGGCCGGGGAGCTGTTTTTT
CASSGGGSGRAGELFF
>13|.|TRBJ2-3|.|TRBV30
TGTGCCTGGATTGGGGGGATCACAGATACGCAGTATTTT
CAWIGGITDTQYF
>14|.|TRBJ2-7|.|TRBV30
TGTGCCTGGAGTGTATACGGACAGAGCTACGAGCAGTACTTC
CAWSVYGQSYEQYF
>15|.|TRBJ2-7|TRBD1|TRBV6-1
TGTGCCAGCAGCGAGGACAGGAATCGGGGTTCCGAGCAGTACTTC
CASSEDRNRGSEQYF
>16|.|TRBJ2-3|TRBD1|TRBV4-2
TGTGCCAGCAGCCAAGGGGACAGGGGCTACACAGATACGCAGTATTTT
CASSQGDRGYTDTQYF
>13|.|TRBJ2-7|.|TRBV19
TGTGCCAGTAGAGGAGGGGGTAAGGGCGAGCAGTACTTC
CASRGGGKGEQYF
>14|.|TRBJ2-7|TRBD1|TRBV7-3
TGTGCCAGCAGCTTAAGACAGGGGGCGGACGAGCAGTACTTC
CASSLRQGADEQYF
>18|.|TRBJ2-7|TRBD2|TRBV5-1
TGCGCCAGCAGCTTGGAAACTAGCGGGGCCCGAAGCTCCTACGAGCAGTACTTC
CASSLETSGARSSYEQYF
>15|.|TRBJ2-5|.|TRBV7-9
TGTGCCAGCAGCTTAAGGTCCCGGGGCAAGGAGACCCAGTACTTC
CASSLRSRGKETQYF
>16|.|TRBJ1-2|TRBD1|TRBV5-1
TGCGCCAGCAGTCCCGACAGGGGGAGAGCTAACTATGGCTACACCTTC
CASSPDRGRANYGYTF
>19|.|TRBJ2-7|TRBD2|TRBV5-1
TGCGCCAGCAGCTTGGGCCTCCTCCGTGGGGCTAGCGGTTCCTACGAGCAGTACTTC
CASSLGLLRGASGSYEQYF
>14|.|TRBJ2-7|.|TRBV7-3
TGTGCCAGCAGCCCCCGGGACAAAGCCTACGAGCAGTACTTC
CASSPRDKAYEQYF
>15|once|TRBJ2-1|TRBD2|TRBV5-4
TGTGCCAGCAGCCCGACTAGCGGGACTTACAATGAGCAGTTCTTC
CASSPTSGTYNEQFF
>15|.|TRBJ2-7|.|TRBV10-3
TGTGCCATCAGAGCAGACTCCATGAGGAGCTCCGAGCAGTACTTC
CAIRADSMRSSEQYF